The 15 T cell receptor beta chains reported below all come from one sample, sequenced in a study of molecular identifiers for immune sequencing clone quantification. TCRdb passed the PCR reads through MiXCR, listing each CDR3 protein once. The table lists under 100,000 distinct CDR3 sequences, roughly 25% of them singletons. What was sequenced was naive CD8+ T cells from blood, with Jurkat cell RNA spiked in. Regarding subset: FACS-sorted CD8+CD4-CCR7+CD45RA+ naive T cells. Receptors originate from a human donor in good health. Some libraries in this study had Jurkat cell RNA spiked in.

J is TRBJ1-5 and V is TRBV2; 12 bases map to TRBD1. The CDR3 runs 18 residues. Looked up from germline, CDR1 is SNHLY and CDR2 is FYNNEI. The trim removed 2 bases at V and 0 bases at J, leaving 5 bases unmatched. CDR3 region: CASSEIGTGGYSNQPQHF. The CDR3 bases are TGTGCCAGCAGTGAAATCGGGACAGGGGGCTATAGCAATCAGCCCCAGCATTTT.

This chain links TRBV12-5 with TRBJ1-6; no definite D call. From germline, CDR1 is LGHNT and CDR2 FRNRAP. Trimming pared 2 bases from V and 5 bases from J, leaving 13 bases between. The CDR3 extends over 16 amino acids. CDR3 amino acids: CASGLTGSGHNSPLHF. The CDR3 DNA sequence: TGTGCTAGTGGTTTGACCGGGTCGGGTCATAATTCACCCCTCCACTTT.

This rearrangement joins TRBV5-3 to TRBJ2-3, with D unclear. TRBV5-3 is classed as an ORF, of uncertain function. The CDR3 extends over 12 amino acids. Trimming removed 10 bases from V and 3 bases from J, with 12 bases in between. The CDR3 loop reads CAGSLGTDTQYF. Written as DNA, the CDR3 is TGTGCCGGCAGCTTAGGAACAGATACGCAGTATTTT.

This clonotype was observed a handful of times. This rearrangement joins TRBV9 to TRBJ2-6; D is unclear. Per the germline V gene, CDR1 is SGDLS and CDR2 is YYNGEE. With 0 bases removed from V and 2 bases from J, the gap between germline ends came to 6 bases. The CDR3 consists of 15 residues. The CDR3 protein is CASSVVGAGANVLTF. The CDR3 region has the DNA TGTGCCAGCAGCGTAGTAGGCGCTGGGGCCAACGTCCTGACTTTC.

About this clonotype itself: A read error is possible here, since a much larger clone lies one base away. The rearrangement links TRBV5-6 to TRBJ1-4, with 7 bases fitting TRBD1. The CDR3 runs 12 residues. Trimming removed 0 bases from V and 12 bases from J; junction bases left unmatched: 2. The germline V gene encodes CDR1 SGHDT and CDR2 YYEEEE. CDR3 DNA: TGTGCCAGCAGCTTGGTCGACAGGGAACTGTTTTTT. It yields the protein CASSLVDRELFF.

This clonotype was counted only a few times. The chain has TRBV7-2 and TRBJ2-1; 11 nucleotides agree with TRBD2. V gave up 5 bases and J gave up 5 bases; unmatched junction bases: 11. The germline V gene has CDR1 SGHTA and CDR2 FQGNSA. This CDR3 has 17 residues. The CDR3 reads CASSLGTSGGAHNEQFF. The CDR3 coding sequence is TGTGCCAGCAGCCTCGGGACTAGCGGAGGGGCACACAATGAGCAGTTCTTC.

This clonotype was found many times. V usage is TRBV27 and J usage is TRBJ2-3; the D gene is possibly TRBD1 (5 bases). The CDR3 covers 14 residues. In germline, CDR1 is MNHEY, CDR2 SMNVEV (reference sequence). Trimming took 3 bases from V and 4 from J, leaving 11 bases between them. Here the CDR3 DNA reads TGTGCCAGCAGTTTGTCGGAAGGGGCAGATACGCAGTATTTT. The encoded protein is CASSLSEGADTQYF.

This clonotype was picked up a small number of times. The germline gene is not matched at one end of the junction; a read error may be the cause. The V call is TRBV30, the J call TRBJ2-5; tentatively, D is TRBD1 (5 bases). The CDR3 sequence is 13 residues long. The V gene's germline CDR1 is GTSNPN and CDR2 SVGIG (reference sequence). The CDR3 DNA reads TGTGCCTGGACAGGGTCGTACCAAGAGCCCCAGTACTTC. Translated, it gives CAWTGSYQEPQYF.

This clonotype was found many times. The J gene is TRBJ2-4, the V gene TRBV19; D might be TRBD2 (5 bases). The CDR3 totals 12 residues. The V gene's germline CDR1 is LNHDA and CDR2 SQIVND (reference sequence). V gave up 10 bases and J gave up 3 bases, with 10 bases separating them. The DNA of the CDR3 is TGTGCCACTCGGGGTGGCAAAAACATTCAGTACTTC. Translating it yields CATRGGKNIQYF.

As for this clonotype: At one boundary the junction diverges from the germline segment, which might be a read error. This rearrangement joins TRBV29-1 to TRBJ1-4, with 10 nucleotides matching TRBD1. Germline CDR1 SQVTM, CDR2 ANQGSEA. The CDR3 contains 14 residues. This CDR3 reads CSVGTGGTSEKLFF. In nucleotides, the CDR3 is TGCAGCGTTGGGACAGGGGGAACTAGTGAAAAACTGTTTTTT.

This clonotype has a count of ten or more. The rearrangement links TRBV11-3 to TRBJ2-3; TRBD2 aligns across 11 bases. The CDR3 covers 15 residues. Germline V lookup: CDR1 SGHNT, CDR2 YENEEA. The V gene end was trimmed by 1 base and the J gene end by 6 bases; junction bases not matched to a gene: 3. The CDR3 nucleotides are TGTGCCAGCAGCTTAGCACTAGCGGGAGCGGATACGCAGTATTTT. This gives the protein CASSLALAGADTQYF.

The genes are TRBV19 and TRBJ2-5, with a tentative D call TRBD2 (6 bases). There are 15 residues in the CDR3. V was cut by 0 bases and J by 1 base, with 9 bases left in between. Germline values: CDR1 LNHDA, CDR2 SQIVND (reference sequence). CDR3 loop: CASSIEGGPQETQYF. The CDR3 region has the DNA TGTGCCAGTAGTATAGAGGGGGGTCCCCAAGAGACCCAGTACTTC.

This clonotype has just a few counts. The chain links TRBV27 to TRBJ1-6; maybe TRBD1 (5 bases). The CDR3 has 16 residues. Trimming pared 4 bases from V and 6 bases from J, leaving 16 bases between. Germline lookup yields CDR1 MNHEY and CDR2 SMNVEV (reference sequence). CDR3 in amino acids: CASSSLRGEINSPLHF. The CDR3 DNA sequence: TGTGCCAGCAGTTCGCTTAGAGGGGAGATTAATTCACCCCTCCACTTT.

There are a few counts of this clonotype. A much larger clone lies one base from this, so it may be a read error. The J gene is TRBJ2-7, the V gene TRBV5-3; D could derive from TRBD1 or TRBD2 (5 bases each). TRBV5-3 is placed among ORFs of uncertain function. The CDR3 contains 15 residues. The CDR3 nucleotides read TGTGCCAGCAGCTTTGACCAGGGACCGATGTACGAGCAGTACTTC. Protein: CASSFDQGPMYEQYF.

In this sample, this clonotype turned up many times. This chain uses TRBV2 with TRBJ1-1; 8 bases are a match to TRBD1. The length of the CDR3 is 14 residues. Germline CDR1 SNHLY, CDR2 FYNNEI. V shed 6 bases, J shed 6 bases, and the junction held 9 bases outside the gene matches. The CDR3 sequence is CASSAGQDPPEAFF. The CDR3 nucleotides are TGTGCCAGCAGCGCGGGACAGGATCCTCCTGAAGCTTTCTTT.